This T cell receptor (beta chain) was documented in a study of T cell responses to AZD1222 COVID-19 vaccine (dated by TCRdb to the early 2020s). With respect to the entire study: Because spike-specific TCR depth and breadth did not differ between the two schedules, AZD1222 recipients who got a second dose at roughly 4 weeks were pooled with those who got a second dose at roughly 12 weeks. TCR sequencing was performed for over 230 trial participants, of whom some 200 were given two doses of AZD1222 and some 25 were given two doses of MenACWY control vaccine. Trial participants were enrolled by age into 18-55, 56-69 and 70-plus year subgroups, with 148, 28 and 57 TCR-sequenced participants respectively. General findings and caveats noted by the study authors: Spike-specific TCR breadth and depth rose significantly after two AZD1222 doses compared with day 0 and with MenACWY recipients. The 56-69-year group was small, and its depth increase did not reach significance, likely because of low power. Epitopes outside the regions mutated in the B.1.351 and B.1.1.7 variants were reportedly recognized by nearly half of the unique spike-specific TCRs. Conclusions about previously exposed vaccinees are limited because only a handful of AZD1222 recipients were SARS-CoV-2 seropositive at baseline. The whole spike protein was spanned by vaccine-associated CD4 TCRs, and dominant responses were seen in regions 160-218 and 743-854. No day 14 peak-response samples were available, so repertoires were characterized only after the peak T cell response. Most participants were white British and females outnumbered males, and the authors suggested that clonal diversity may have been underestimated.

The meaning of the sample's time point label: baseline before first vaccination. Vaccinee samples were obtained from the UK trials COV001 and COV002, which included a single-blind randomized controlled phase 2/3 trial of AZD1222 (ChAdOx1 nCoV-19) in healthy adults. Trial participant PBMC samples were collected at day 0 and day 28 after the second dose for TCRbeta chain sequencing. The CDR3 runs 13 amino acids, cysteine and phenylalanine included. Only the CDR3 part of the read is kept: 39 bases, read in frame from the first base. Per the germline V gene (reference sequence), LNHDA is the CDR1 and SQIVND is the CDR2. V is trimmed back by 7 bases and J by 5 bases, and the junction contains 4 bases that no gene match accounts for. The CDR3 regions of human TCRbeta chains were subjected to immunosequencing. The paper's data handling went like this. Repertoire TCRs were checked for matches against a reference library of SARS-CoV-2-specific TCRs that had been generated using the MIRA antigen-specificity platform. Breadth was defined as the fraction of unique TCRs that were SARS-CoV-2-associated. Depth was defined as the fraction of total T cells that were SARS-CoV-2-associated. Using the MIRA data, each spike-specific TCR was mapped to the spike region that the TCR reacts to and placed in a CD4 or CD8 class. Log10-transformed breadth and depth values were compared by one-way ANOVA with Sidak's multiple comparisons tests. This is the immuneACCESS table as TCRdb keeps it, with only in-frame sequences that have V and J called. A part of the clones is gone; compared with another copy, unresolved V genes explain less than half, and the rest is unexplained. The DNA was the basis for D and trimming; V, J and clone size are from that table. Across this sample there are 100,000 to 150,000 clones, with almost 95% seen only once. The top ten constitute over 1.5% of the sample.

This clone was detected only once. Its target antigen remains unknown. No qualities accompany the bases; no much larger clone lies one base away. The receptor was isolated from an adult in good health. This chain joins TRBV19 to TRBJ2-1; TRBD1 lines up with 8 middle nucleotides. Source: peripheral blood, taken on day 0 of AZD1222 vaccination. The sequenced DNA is TGTGCCAGTAACGACAGGGGAGACAATGAGCAGTTCTTC. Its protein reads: CASNDRGDNEQFF.